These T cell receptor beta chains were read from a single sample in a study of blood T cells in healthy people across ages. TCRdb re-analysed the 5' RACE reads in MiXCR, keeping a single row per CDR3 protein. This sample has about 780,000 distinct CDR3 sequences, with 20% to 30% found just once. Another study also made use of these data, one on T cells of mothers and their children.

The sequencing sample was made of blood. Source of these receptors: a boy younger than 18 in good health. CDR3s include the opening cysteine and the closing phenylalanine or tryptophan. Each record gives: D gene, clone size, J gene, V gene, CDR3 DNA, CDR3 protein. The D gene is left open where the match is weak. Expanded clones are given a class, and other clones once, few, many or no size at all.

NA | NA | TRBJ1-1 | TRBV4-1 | TGCGCCAGCAGCCAAGATTCGGGGAGTGGGACTGAAGCTTTCTTT | CASSQDSGSGTEAFF
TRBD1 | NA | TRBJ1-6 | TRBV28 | TGTGCCAGCATTCACGGACAGGGAGCTAATTCACCCCTCCACTTT | CASIHGQGANSPLHF
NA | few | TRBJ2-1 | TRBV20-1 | TGCAGTGCCCCCACGCACAGCTTTTACAATGAGCAGTTCTTC | CSAPTHSFYNEQFF
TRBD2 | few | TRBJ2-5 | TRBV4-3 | TGCGCCAGCAGCGGCACAGGCTCCGGGACTAGCGGGGGGGCAGATCAAGAGACCCAGTACTTC | CASSGTGSGTSGGADQETQYF
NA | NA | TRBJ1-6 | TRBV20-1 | TGCAGTGCTAGAGTGGTCGGGTCCTATAATTCACCCCTCCACTTT | CSARVVGSYNSPLHF
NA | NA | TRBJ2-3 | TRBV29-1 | TGCAGCGTTGACTTGCTTAGCACAGATACGCAGTATTTT | CSVDLLSTDTQYF
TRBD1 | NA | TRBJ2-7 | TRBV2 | TGTGCCAGCACCCTGGGGGACAGGGATTCCGAGCAGTACTTC | CASTLGDRDSEQYF
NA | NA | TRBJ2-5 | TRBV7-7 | TGTGCTAGCAGCCTAACCGGGGCCCTACCCCAAGAGACCCAGTACTTC | CASSLTGALPQETQYF
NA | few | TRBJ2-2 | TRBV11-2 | TGTGCCAGCATCGGACAGAGAGGGACCGGGGAGCTGTTTTTT | CASIGQRGTGELFF
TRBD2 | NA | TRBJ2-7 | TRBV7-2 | TGTGCCAGCAGCTTGAAACTAGCGACCATCTCCTACGAGCAGTACTTC | CASSLKLATISYEQYF
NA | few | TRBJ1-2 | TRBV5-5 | TGTGCCAGCAGCTTGGTCCCCCATGGCGGCTACACCTTC | CASSLVPHGGYTF
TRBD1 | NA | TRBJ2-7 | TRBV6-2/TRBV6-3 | TGTGCCAGCAGTCCGACGACAGGGTGGTATGGGAAGCAGTACTTC | CASSPTTGWYGKQYF
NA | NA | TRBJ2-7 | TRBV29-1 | TGCAGCGTTGGGGACGCGGGGTCCTACGAGCAGTACTTC | CSVGDAGSYEQYF
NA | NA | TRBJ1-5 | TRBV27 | TGTGCCAGCAGGGGAATAAGTAGCAATCAGCCCCAGCATTTT | CASRGISSNQPQHF
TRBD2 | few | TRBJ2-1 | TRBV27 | TGTGCCAGCAGTTTGTGGCCGGGGGGTTGGGACAATGAGCAGTTCTTC | CASSLWPGGWDNEQFF
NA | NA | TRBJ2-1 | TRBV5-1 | TGCGCCAGCAGCCGGGACTCTCAATACAATGAGCAGTTCTTC | CASSRDSQYNEQFF
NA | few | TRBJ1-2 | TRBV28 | TGTGCCAGCAGTTCTTTCATGGACCCGGGGCCGCATGGCTACACCTTC | CASSSFMDPGPHGYTF
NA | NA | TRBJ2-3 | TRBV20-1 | TGCAGTGCCGAGCACGGGGGCCCTGACACAGATACGCAGTATTTT | CSAEHGGPDTDTQYF
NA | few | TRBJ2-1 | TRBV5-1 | TGCGCCAGCAGCCCCGAAGGGGCCGGCCACAATGAGCAGTTCTTC | CASSPEGAGHNEQFF
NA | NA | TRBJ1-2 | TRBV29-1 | TGCAGCGTTGTAAGTCAGACCGGCTATGGCTACACCTTC | CSVVSQTGYGYTF
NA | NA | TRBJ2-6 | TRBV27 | TGTGCCAGCAGAGGTTTACCGTCGGGGGCCAACGTCCTGACTTTC | CASRGLPSGANVLTF
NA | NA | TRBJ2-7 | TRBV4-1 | TGCGCCAGCAGCCAGCCTACCAGGAGGATAGGCGGCGAGCAGTACTTC | CASSQPTRRIGGEQYF
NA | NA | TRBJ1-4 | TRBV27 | TGTGCCAGCAGTTCCGGCGGGGCGCGGTTTCTTAATGAAAAACTGTTTTTT | CASSSGGARFLNEKLFF
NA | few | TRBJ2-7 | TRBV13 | TGTGCCAGCAGCTCGGGGGACGGTGCCTACGAGCAGTACTTC | CASSSGDGAYEQYF
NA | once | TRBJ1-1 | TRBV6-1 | TGTGCCAGCAGTGAAGGGACGGCGAACACTGAAGCTTTCTTT | CASSEGTANTEAFF
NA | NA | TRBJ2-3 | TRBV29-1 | TGCAGCGTTGACGGGTTGGCGAAGTCTAGCACAGATACGCAGTATTTT | CSVDGLAKSSTDTQYF
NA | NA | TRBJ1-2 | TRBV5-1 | TGCGCCAGCAGCTTGGTAGCAGGGGTGAACTACGGCTACACCTTC | CASSLVAGVNYGYTF
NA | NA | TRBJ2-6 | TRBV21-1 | TGTGCCAGCAGCATCGCTAGGTCCGCCTCTGGGGCCAACGTCCTGACTTTC | CASSIARSASGANVLTF
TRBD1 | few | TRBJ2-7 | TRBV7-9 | TGTGCCAGCAGCGCACCCGGGACAGTATCCTACGAGCAGTACTTC | CASSAPGTVSYEQYF
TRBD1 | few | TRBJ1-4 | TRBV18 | TGTGCCAGCTCAGCAAACGGACAGGTCTTGGATGAAAAACTGTTTTTT | CASSANGQVLDEKLFF
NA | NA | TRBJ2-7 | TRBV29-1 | TGCAGCGTCTCCCGGGACACCGAAACCTACGAGCAGTACTTC | CSVSRDTETYEQYF
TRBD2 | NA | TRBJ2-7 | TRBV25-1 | TGTGCCAGCAGTGAATGGGGTAGCGGGGGACCCGAGCAGTACTTC | CASSEWGSGGPEQYF
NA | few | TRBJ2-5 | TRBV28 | TGTGCCAGCAGTCCGCCCAGGGGTTGGGAGACCCAGTACTTC | CASSPPRGWETQYF
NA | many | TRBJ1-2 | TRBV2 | TGTGCCAGTGTGGGGGGTCTGGCGAACTATGGCTACACCTTC | CASVGGLANYGYTF
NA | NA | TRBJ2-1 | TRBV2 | TGTGCCGGGTCACAGGGCAATGAGCAGTTCTTC | CAGSQGNEQFF
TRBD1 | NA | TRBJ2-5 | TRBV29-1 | TGCAGCGCCCAGGGACAGCGGTACCAAGAGACCCAGTACTTC | CSAQGQRYQETQYF
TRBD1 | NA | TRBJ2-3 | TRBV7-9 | TGTGCCAGCAGCTTTTCAGGGGGCGACCTCACAGATACGCAGTATTTT | CASSFSGGDLTDTQYF
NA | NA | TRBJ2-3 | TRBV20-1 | TGCAGTGTGCGGGGAATAACATCATTACCCACAGATACGCAGTATTTT | CSVRGITSLPTDTQYF
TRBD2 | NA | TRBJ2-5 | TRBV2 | TGTGCCAGCAGGGGACTAGCGGGACCCTCTCAAGAGACCCAGTACTTC | CASRGLAGPSQETQYF
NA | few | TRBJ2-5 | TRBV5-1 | TGCGCCAGCAGCACAGGAGGCGGGCGAGAGACCCAGTACTTC | CASSTGGGRETQYF
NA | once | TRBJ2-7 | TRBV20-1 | TGCAGTGCTAGGTCAGGAATCTCCTACGAGCAGTACTTC | CSARSGISYEQYF
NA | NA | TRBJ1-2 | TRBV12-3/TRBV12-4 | TGTGCCAGCAGTTTACGGAGTTCAAACTATGGCTACACCTTC | CASSLRSSNYGYTF